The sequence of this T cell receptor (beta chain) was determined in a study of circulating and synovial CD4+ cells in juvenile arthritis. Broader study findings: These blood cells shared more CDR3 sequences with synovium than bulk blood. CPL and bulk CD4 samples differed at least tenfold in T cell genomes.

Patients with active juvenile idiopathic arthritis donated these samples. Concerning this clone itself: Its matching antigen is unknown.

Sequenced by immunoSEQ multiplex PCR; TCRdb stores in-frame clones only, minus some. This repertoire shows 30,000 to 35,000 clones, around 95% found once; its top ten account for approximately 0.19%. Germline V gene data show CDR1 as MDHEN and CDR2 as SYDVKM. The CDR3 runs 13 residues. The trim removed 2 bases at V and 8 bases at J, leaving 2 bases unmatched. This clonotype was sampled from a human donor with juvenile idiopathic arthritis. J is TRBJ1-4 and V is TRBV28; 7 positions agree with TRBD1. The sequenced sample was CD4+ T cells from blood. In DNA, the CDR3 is TGTGCCAGCAGTTTAGGGACAGTAGAAAAACTGTTTTTT. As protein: CASSLGTVEKLFF. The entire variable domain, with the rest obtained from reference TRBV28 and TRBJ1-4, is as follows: DVKVTQSSRYLVKRTGEKVFLECVQDMDHENMFWYRQDPGLGLRLIYFSYDVKMKEKGDIPEGYSVSREKKERFSLILESASTNQTSMYLCASSLGTVEKLFFGSGTQLSVL.